Listed here is a single T cell receptor beta chain. Its antigen is as yet unknown. This specimen comes from a study of T cells expressing NK-cell markers. Findings and caveats of the study: The study left the HCMV specificity of expanded NKG2C+ T cell clones unresolved. These clonotypes additionally ranked first within the CD3+CD56-NKG2C+ fraction of a few donors.

Template switching by 5'RACE with UMIs generated the TCR beta cDNA. TCRdb reprocessed the 5' RACE reads and reports one entry per CDR3 protein, with no DNA. The sample's table shows about 540,000 distinct CDR3 sequences. This CDR3 has 14 amino acids. CDR1 and CDR2 (germline): MNHEY, SVGAGI. The chain has TRBV6-5 and TRBJ2-3; the D gene TCRdb calls, TRBD1, cannot be checked with no DNA. Sequencing was carried out using blood T cells: a sorted CD56 or NKG2C T cell subset, CD4+ or CD8+ T cells, or bulk PBMC T cells (not recorded which). The origin of this receptor is a man between 18 and 29 years old in good health. The CDR3 reads CASSSDRPADTQYF.